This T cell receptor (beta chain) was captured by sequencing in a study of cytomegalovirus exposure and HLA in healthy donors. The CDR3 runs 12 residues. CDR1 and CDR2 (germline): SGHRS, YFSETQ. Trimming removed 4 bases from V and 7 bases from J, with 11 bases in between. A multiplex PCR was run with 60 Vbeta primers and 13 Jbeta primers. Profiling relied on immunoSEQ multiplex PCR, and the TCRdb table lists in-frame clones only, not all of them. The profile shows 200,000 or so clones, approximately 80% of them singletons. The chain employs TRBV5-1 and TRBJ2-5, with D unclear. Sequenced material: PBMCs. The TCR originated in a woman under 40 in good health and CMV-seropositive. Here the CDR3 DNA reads TGCGCCAGCAGCCCTGTTCTCGGGACCCAGTACTTC. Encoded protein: CASSPVLGTQYF.